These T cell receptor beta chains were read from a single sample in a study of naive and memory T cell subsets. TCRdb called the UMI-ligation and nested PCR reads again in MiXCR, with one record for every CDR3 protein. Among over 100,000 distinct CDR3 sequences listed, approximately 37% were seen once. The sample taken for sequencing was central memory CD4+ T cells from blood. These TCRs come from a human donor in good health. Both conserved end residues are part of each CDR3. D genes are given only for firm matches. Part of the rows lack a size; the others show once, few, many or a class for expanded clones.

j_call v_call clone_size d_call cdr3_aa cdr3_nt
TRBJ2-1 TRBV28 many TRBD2 CASSSLAGAYNEQFF TGTGCCAGCAGTTCTCTAGCGGGAGCTTACAATGAGCAGTTCTTC
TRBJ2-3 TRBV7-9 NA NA CASSTQTRITDTQYF TGTGCCAGCAGCACCCAGACTAGAATCACAGATACGCAGTATTTT
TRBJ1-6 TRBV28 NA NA CASKEGQSPLHF TGTGCCAGCAAGGAGGGGCAATCACCCCTCCACTTT
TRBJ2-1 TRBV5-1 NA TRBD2 CASSLRGLAGGHNEQFF TGCGCCAGCAGCTTGAGGGGACTAGCGGGAGGACACAATGAGCAGTTCTTC
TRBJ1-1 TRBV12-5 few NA CASGGRGLNTEAFF TGTGCTAGTGGGGGAAGGGGGTTGAACACTGAAGCTTTCTTT
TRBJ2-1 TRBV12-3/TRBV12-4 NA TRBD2 CASKPQGTSSYNEQFF TGTGCCAGCAAGCCTCAAGGGACTAGCTCCTACAATGAGCAGTTCTTC
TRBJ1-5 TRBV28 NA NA CASRVSGLNQPQHF TGTGCCAGCAGAGTTTCGGGGCTCAATCAGCCCCAGCATTTT
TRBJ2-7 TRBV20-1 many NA CSARDRGSDYEQYF TGCAGTGCTAGAGATCGGGGGAGCGATTACGAGCAGTACTTC
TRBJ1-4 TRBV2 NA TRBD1 CASSVQGTNEKLFF TGTGCCAGCAGTGTACAGGGGACTAATGAAAAACTGTTTTTT
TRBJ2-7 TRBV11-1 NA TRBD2 CASSSRHRASGSYEQYF TGTGCCAGCAGCTCCCGTCACAGAGCTAGCGGTTCCTACGAGCAGTACTTC
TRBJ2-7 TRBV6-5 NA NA CASSYTPLRGHSSYEQYF TGTGCCAGCAGTTACACCCCACTCCGGGGGCACAGCTCCTACGAGCAGTACTTC
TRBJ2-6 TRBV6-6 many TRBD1 CASSSGTGGAGKVTAGANVLTF TGTGCCAGCAGCTCCGGGACAGGGGGCGCGGGGAAGGTAACGGCTGGGGCCAACGTCCTGACTTTC
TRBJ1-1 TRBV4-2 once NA CASSQMNQNTEAFF TGTGCCAGCAGCCAAATGAACCAGAACACTGAAGCTTTCTTT
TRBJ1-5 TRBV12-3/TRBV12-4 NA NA CASSLLGLSNQPQHF TGTGCCAGCAGTTTATTAGGGCTTAGCAATCAGCCCCAGCATTTT
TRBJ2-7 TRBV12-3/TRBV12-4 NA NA CASSFLGGEQYF TGTGCCAGCAGTTTTTTGGGGGGCGAGCAGTACTTC
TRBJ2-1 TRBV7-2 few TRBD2 CASSPTRLAGGGEQFF TGTGCCAGCAGCCCGACTCGGCTAGCGGGAGGGGGGGAGCAGTTCTTC
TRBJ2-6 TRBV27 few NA CASSQRGGSGANVLTF TGTGCCAGCAGTCAGCGTGGCGGGTCCGGGGCCAACGTCCTGACTTTC
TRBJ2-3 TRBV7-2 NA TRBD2 CASSKGLAGGTQYF TGTGCCAGCAGCAAGGGACTAGCGGGAGGTACGCAGTATTTT
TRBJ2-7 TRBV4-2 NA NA CASSQETASYEQYF TGTGCCAGCAGCCAAGAAACTGCCTCCTACGAGCAGTACTTC
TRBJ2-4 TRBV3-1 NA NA CASSQDRVQNIQYF TGTGCCAGCAGCCAAGATCGGGTCCAGAACATTCAGTACTTC
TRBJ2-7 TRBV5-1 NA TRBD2 CASSFSVSGTSGRFGNYEQYF TGCGCCAGCAGCTTCTCTGTTTCCGGGACTAGCGGGAGATTCGGTAACTACGAGCAGTACTTC
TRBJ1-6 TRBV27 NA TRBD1 CASSKPGQGGSPLHF TGTGCCAGCAGTAAACCGGGACAGGGAGGTTCACCCCTCCACTTT
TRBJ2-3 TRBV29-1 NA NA CSVGTGTSTETQYF TGCAGCGTTGGAACCGGGACGAGCACAGAAACGCAGTATTTT
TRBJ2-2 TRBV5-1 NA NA CASSLEPLGELFF TGCGCCAGCAGCTTGGAGCCCCTCGGGGAGCTGTTTTTT
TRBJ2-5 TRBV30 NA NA CAWSHQETQYF TGTGCCTGGAGTCACCAGGAGACCCAGTACTTC
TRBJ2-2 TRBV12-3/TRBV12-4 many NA CASSLVGISTGELFF TGTGCCAGCAGTTTAGTCGGCATCAGCACCGGGGAGCTGTTTTTT
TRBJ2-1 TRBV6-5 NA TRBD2 CASSYPAGGRQFF TGTGCCAGCAGTTATCCAGCGGGAGGGCGGCAGTTCTTC
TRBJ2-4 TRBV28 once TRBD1 CASRPQGKNIQYF TGTGCCAGCAGGCCACAGGGGAAAAACATTCAGTACTTC
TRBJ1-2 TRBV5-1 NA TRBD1 CASSPSGQDYGYTF TGCGCCAGCAGCCCGTCGGGACAGGACTATGGCTACACCTTC
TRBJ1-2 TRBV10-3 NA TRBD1 CAISQDRGDGYTF TGTGCCATCAGCCAGGACAGGGGAGATGGCTACACCTTC
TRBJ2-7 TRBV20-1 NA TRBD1 CSAKTGTVLSEQYF TGCAGTGCTAAGACCGGGACAGTACTTTCCGAGCAGTACTTC
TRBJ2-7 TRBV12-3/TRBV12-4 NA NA CASSKGTRIYEQYF TGTGCCAGCAGTAAGGGGACCCGGATCTACGAGCAGTACTTC
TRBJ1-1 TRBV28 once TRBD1 CASRTQTGDAFF TGTGCCAGCAGGACCCAGACAGGGGATGCTTTCTTT